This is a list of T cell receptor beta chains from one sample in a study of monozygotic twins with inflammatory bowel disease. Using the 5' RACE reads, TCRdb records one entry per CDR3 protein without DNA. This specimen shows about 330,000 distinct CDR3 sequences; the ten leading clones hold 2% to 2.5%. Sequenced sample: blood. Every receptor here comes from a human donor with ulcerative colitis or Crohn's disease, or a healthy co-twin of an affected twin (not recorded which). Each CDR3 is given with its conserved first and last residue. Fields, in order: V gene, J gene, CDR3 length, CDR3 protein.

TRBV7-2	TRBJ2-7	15	CASSLAPSSPYEQYF
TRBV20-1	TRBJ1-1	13	CSARRGEGTEAFF
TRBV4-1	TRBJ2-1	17	CASSVGGRGRVSNEQFF
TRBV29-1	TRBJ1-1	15	CSVTLRKGANTEAFF
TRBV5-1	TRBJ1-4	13	CASSLSGLEKLFF
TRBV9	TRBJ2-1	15	CASVRGGGSYNEQFF
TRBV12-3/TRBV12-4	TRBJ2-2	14	CASSGGSNTGELFF
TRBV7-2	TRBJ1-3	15	CASSRAPYSGNTIYF
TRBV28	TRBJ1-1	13	CASSLYPNTEAFF
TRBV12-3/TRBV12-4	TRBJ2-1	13	CASKTGLYNEQFF
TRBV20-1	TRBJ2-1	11	CSGQAGKERFF
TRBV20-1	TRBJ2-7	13	CSARDESSYEQYF
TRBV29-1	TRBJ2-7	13	CSVARASSYEQYF
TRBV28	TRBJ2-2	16	CASTRPGQGIAGELFF
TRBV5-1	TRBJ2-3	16	CASSLRTGTITDTQYF
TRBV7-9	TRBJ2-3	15	CASSSRQASTDTQYF
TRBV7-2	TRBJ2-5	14	CASSYQGGQETQYF
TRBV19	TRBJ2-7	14	CASRPRASFYEQYF
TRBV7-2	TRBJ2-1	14	CASSLETGFTEQFF
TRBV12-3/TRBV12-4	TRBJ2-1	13	CASSLALESGQFF
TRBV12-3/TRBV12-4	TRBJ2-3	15	CASSSPGSGTDTQYF
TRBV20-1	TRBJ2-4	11	CSGRTGNIQYF
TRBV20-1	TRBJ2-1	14	CSAKRLAGRNEQFF
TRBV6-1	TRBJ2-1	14	CASSVEVGGNEQFF
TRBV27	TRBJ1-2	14	CASSAVQGNYGYTF
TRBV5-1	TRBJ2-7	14	CASSLGPEAYEQYF
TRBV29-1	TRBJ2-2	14	CSVAGTGNTGELFF
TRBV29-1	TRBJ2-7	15	CSVTSGTVSSYEQYF
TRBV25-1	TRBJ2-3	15	CASSALGGGTDTQYF
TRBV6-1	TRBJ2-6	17	CASTPQGSGTGANVLTF
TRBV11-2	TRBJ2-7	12	CASRDRNREQYF
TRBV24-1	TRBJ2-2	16	CATSDGGTGRAGELFF
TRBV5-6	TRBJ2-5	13	CASSLDRQETQYF
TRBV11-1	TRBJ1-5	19	CASSLARDRGHSSNQPQHF
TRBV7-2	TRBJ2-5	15	CASSLVGQIQETQYF
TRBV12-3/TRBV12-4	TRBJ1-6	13	CASSPGPYSPLHF
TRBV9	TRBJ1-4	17	CASSRSSLGQGNEKLFF
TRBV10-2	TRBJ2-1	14	CASSVGGRASEQFF
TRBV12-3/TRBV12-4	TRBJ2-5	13	CASSLAGKETQYF
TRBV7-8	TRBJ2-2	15	CASSQGDLGLGELFF
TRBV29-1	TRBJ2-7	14	CSVGTGGASYEQYF
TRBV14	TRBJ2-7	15	CASSQGRGLTYEQYF
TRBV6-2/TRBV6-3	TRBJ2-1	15	CASSVRQGLYNEQFF
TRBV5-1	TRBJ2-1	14	CASSPGPSYNEQFF
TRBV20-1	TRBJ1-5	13	CSATRQGGEPQHF
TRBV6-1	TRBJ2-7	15	CASSEEGSGGYEQYF
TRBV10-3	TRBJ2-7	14	CAIRATGDYERQYF
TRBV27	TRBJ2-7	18	CASSPIAGGGMGTYEQYF
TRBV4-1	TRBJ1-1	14	CASSQEGRNTEAFF
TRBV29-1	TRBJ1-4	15	CSVEAKAGIGEKLFF
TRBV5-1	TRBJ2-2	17	CASSYSGGGTDTGELFF
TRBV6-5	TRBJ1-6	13	CASSRTVNSPLHF